The 24 T cell receptor beta chains presented below share a single source sample, sequenced in a study of neurological immune-mediated disorders. TCRdb fed the 5' RACE reads into MiXCR, producing one record per CDR3 protein. The sample has some 65,000 distinct CDR3 sequences; roughly 5% are singletons. Source material: PBMCs. These receptors were collected from a woman under 40 with multiple sclerosis.

This clonotype was counted at least ten times. The V gene is TRBV27, the J gene TRBJ1-5; TRBD1 matches 8 bases. This CDR3 region has 15 residues. CDR1 and CDR2 (germline): MNHEY, SMNVEV (reference sequence). V lost 6 bases and J lost 1; bases outside the gene matches: 5. Written as DNA, the CDR3 is TGTGCCAGCAGCCGACGACAGGGGAGCAATCAGCCCCAGCATTTT. It encodes CASSRRQGSNQPQHF.

Only a few counts were recorded for this clonotype. The chain carries TRBV25-1 and TRBJ1-2, with D unclear. Germline V lookup: CDR1 MGHDK, CDR2 SYGVNS. V lost 5 bases to trimming and J lost 5 bases, with 6 bases between them. The CDR3 runs to 11 residues. The CDR3 reads CASSYSYGYTF. The CDR3 DNA follows: TGTGCCAGCAGTTACAGTTATGGCTACACCTTC.

A few counts support this clonotype. Its ends do not fully match the called genes, so a read error is possible. The chain links TRBV5-1 to TRBJ1-5; D remains unclear. The CDR3 has 14 amino acids. Germline V CDR1 and CDR2: SGHRS, YFSETQ. CDR3 DNA: TGCGCCAGCAGCCAGGATGGAAGGGATCAGCCCCAGAATTTT. It encodes CASSQDGRDQPQNF.

This clonotype was recorded at least ten times. The genes are TRBV5-6 and TRBJ1-2; the D gene is possibly TRBD1 (5 bases). The V end was cut by 4 bases, the J end by 1 base, with 11 bases between. CDR1 and CDR2 from the germline V gene are SGHDT and YYEEEE. This CDR3 is 14 amino acids long. The CDR3 nucleotides are TGTGCCAGCAGCCGGAAGACAGTTAACTATGGCTACACCTTC. Amino acid sequence: CASSRKTVNYGYTF.

Note on this clonotype: A much larger clonotype is one base distant, so this may be a read error. The chain links TRBV3-1 to TRBJ1-1, with TRBD1 matching over 7 bases. With 5 bases clipped from V and 8 bases from J, the junction kept 5 bases outside the gene matches. The CDR3 is 12 amino acids. In germline, CDR1 is LGHDT, CDR2 YNNKEL (reference sequence). DNA of the CDR3: TGTGCCAGCAGCAAAGGGGACAGAGAAGCTTTCTTT. It translates to CASSKGDREAFF.

Notes on this clonotype: This sequence may be a read error, since a much larger clone differs from it by one base. The chain is built from TRBV7-2 and TRBJ2-3; D not certain. CDR1 is SGHTA, CDR2 FQGNSA, per germline. V dropped 3 bases and J dropped 2 bases, with 9 bases sitting between them. CDR3 length equals 14 residues. CDR3 protein: CASSFVRFTDTQYF. The CDR3 DNA sequence: TGTGCCAGCAGCTTCGTGCGGTTCACAGATACGCAGTATTTT.

This clonotype was detected many times. The chain carries TRBV6-2 or TRBV6-3 and TRBJ1-2; D is unclear. The germline CDR1 and CDR2 sequences are MNHEY and SVGEGT. The CDR3 spans 13 residues. Trimming removed 4 bases from V and 4 bases from J, with 10 bases in between. As DNA, the CDR3 is TGTGCCAGCAGTTTGGAACAACGCTATGGCTACACCTTC. Its translation: CASSLEQRYGYTF.

This clonotype was found a few times. The rearrangement uses TRBV10-3 and TRBJ2-3, with a weak D call TRBD2 (5 bases). Germline assignment: CDR1 ENHRY and CDR2 SYGVKD. The CDR3 is 14 amino acids. The germline V and J ends were trimmed by 6 bases and 2 bases, with 12 bases remaining between them. The CDR3 DNA sequence: TGTGCCATCAGCCCGGGAAAGGACACAGATACGCAGTATTTT. This encodes CAISPGKDTDTQYF.

This clonotype is classed as medium-sized. The chain links TRBV9 to TRBJ2-4, with D perhaps TRBD2 (6 bases). In germline, CDR1 is SGDLS, CDR2 YYNGEE. Trimming left V 3 bases short and J 5 bases short, with 15 bases between. This CDR3 is built from 15 residues. CDR3 in amino acids: CASSAPGGEENIQYF. In nucleotides, the CDR3 is TGTGCCAGCAGCGCCCCGGGCGGGGAGGAAAACATTCAGTACTTC.

At least ten counts were recorded for this clonotype. The rearrangement links TRBV7-9 to TRBJ2-5; no clear D gene. The V and J ends lost 5 bases and 2 bases respectively, with 3 bases between them. The CDR3 length is 11 residues. Germline V gene data show CDR1 as SEHNR and CDR2 as FQNEAQ (reference sequence). CDR3 amino acids: CASSEQETQYF. CDR3 nucleotides: TGTGCCAGCAGCGAACAAGAGACCCAGTACTTC.

This clonotype came up many times. The genes are TRBV7-8 and TRBJ2-2; 10 bases agree with TRBD2. The junction had 12 bases not matched to a gene; V was cut back by 2 bases and J by 3 bases. Looked up from germline, CDR1 is SGHVS and CDR2 is FQNEAQ. This CDR3 contains 19 residues. This chain's CDR3 is CASSLKGLALKRDTGELFF. The CDR3 nucleotides are TGTGCCAGCAGCTTAAAGGGACTAGCGCTCAAACGGGACACCGGGGAGCTGTTTTTT.

The table lists this clonotype with many counts. The CDR3 sequence is CASRDGQGWWTEAFF. The CDR3 nucleotides are TGTGCCAGCAGAGATGGACAGGGGTGGTGGACTGAAGCTTTCTTT. The rearrangement joins TRBV12-3 or TRBV12-4 to TRBJ1-1, with 9 bases matching TRBD1. The CDR3 has 15 amino acids. V shed 6 bases and J 5 bases; nucleotides not matched to a gene: 10.

Points on this clonotype: The junction and the germline gene differ at one end; a read error may be behind it. The V gene is TRBV7-8, the J gene TRBJ1-5; possible D gene TRBD1, 5 bases. CDR3 length equals 17 residues. Germline lookup yields CDR1 SGHVS and CDR2 FQNEAQ. CDR3 in amino acids: CASSLAAFGGDDQPQNF. CDR3 bases: TGTGCCAGCAGCTTAGCCGCCTTTGGAGGGGACGACCAGCCCCAGAATTTT.

This clonotype was seen at least ten times. The V and J genes are TRBV4-1 and TRBJ2-7; D is ambiguous. The CDR3 spans 15 residues. The V gene lost 0 bases and the J gene lost 2 bases, with 11 bases spanning the gap. Per the germline V gene, CDR1 is MGHRA and CDR2 is YSYEKL. CDR3 bases: TGCGCCAGCAGCCAAGAAATTGGGCGTACCTACGAGCAGTACTTC. It yields the protein CASSQEIGRTYEQYF.

This clonotype was seen repeatedly, ten times or more. The genes are TRBV12-3 or TRBV12-4 and TRBJ2-1; 9 nucleotides agree with TRBD2. Trimming at V came to 1 base and at J to 6 bases, leaving 4 bases not matched to a gene. CDR3 length: 15 residues. CDR3 sequence reads: CASSLEAGGINEQFF. The CDR3 DNA follows: TGTGCCAGCAGTTTAGAGGCGGGGGGGATCAATGAGCAGTTCTTC.

This clonotype was recorded many times. The J gene is TRBJ2-1, the V gene TRBV20-1; 11 bases are shared with TRBD2. The CDR3 has 14 amino acids. The V segment lost 5 bases and the J segment 7 bases; nucleotides outside the gene matches: 7. Germline V gene sequence: CDR1 DFQATT, CDR2 SNEGSKA (reference sequence). The CDR3: CSALSGGARNEQFF. For the CDR3, the DNA is TGCAGTGCTCTTAGCGGGGGGGCCAGGAATGAGCAGTTCTTC.

This clonotype was detected only a few times. An end of the junction does not agree with germline; a read error may underlie this. This chain connects TRBV28 to TRBJ1-5; TRBD1 aligns across 9 bases. The germline CDR1 and CDR2 sequences are MDHEN and SYDVKM. The CDR3 sequence is 14 residues long. CDR3 in amino acids: CASTPGQGTSPQNF. The CDR3 DNA reads TGTGCCAGCACCCCGGGACAGGGTACGTCCCCCCAGAATTTT.

This clonotype was found many times. The CDR3 reads CAVCQGARNQPQHF. CDR3 in DNA: TGTGCCGTATGTCAGGGGGCCCGCAATCAGCCCCAGCATTTT. The chain carries TRBV12-3 or TRBV12-4 and TRBJ1-5; 8 bases line up with TRBD1. This CDR3 comprises 14 residues. Trimming cost V 11 bases and J 2 bases; bases outside gene matches: 8.

V usage is TRBV10-3 and J usage is TRBJ2-1; perhaps TRBD2 as D (5 bases). The CDR3 spans 14 residues. CDR1 is ENHRY and CDR2 is SYGVKD in the germline V gene. Deletions cut 6 bases from V and 7 bases from J, with 16 bases between. In DNA form, the CDR3 reads TGTGCCATCAGGTCGTCGGGGTTATCTAATGAGCAGTTCTTC. Encoded protein: CAIRSSGLSNEQFF.

This clonotype occurred many times. The chain links TRBV5-1 to TRBJ1-1; D ambiguous. The CDR3 contains 13 residues. Trimming removed 2 bases from V and 7 bases from J, with 12 bases in between. Germline lookup yields CDR1 SGHRS and CDR2 YFSETQ. This chain's CDR3 is CASSFVKGSEAFF. DNA of the CDR3: TGCGCCAGCAGCTTCGTGAAGGGAAGTGAAGCTTTCTTT.

This clonotype was detected many times. V gene TRBV6-5 combines with J gene TRBJ2-1; 8 nucleotides agree with TRBD2. The CDR3 contains 16 residues. V was clipped by 6 bases and J by 5 bases; unmatched bases: 12. CDR1 is MNHEY and CDR2 is SVGAGI in the germline V gene. The CDR3 DNA reads as TGTGCCAGCAGCCCTACTTTAGCGGGGCCTCACAATGAGCAGTTCTTC. Translated: CASSPTLAGPHNEQFF.

In this sample, this clonotype turned up once. This could be a read error, since a much larger clone is one nucleotide away. The chain carries TRBV7-2 and TRBJ1-1; 7 nucleotides line up with TRBD1. The CDR3 covers 13 residues. J lost 4 bases, V lost 4 bases, and 3 bases had no gene match. CDR1 SGHTA and CDR2 FQGNSA come from the germline V gene. The CDR3 is CTSSSQGSTEAFF. CDR3 nucleotide sequence: TGTACCAGCAGCTCACAGGGGAGCACTGAAGCTTTCTTT.

This clonotype showed up just a few times. A much larger clone lies a single base off, so this may be a read error. The chain has TRBV11-2 and TRBJ2-1; no clear D gene. The CDR3 has 12 amino acids. CDR1 SGHAT and CDR2 FQNNGV come from the germline V gene. Trimming pared 5 bases from V and 9 bases from J, leaving 11 bases between. CDR3 DNA sequence: TGTGCCAGCAGCACTTCGTTGCCTGAGCAGTTCTTC. Its protein is CASSTSLPEQFF.

This clonotype was seen repeatedly, ten times or more. This chain links TRBV4-1 with TRBJ2-3; D unclear. The germline CDR1 and CDR2 sequences are MGHRA and YSYEKL. The V gene lost 1 base and the J gene lost 0 bases, with 11 bases spanning the gap. CDR3 length: 16 residues. The CDR3 DNA reads as TGCGCCAGCAGCCAAGGATCGGATGTGAGCACAGATACGCAGTATTTT. It translates to CASSQGSDVSTDTQYF.